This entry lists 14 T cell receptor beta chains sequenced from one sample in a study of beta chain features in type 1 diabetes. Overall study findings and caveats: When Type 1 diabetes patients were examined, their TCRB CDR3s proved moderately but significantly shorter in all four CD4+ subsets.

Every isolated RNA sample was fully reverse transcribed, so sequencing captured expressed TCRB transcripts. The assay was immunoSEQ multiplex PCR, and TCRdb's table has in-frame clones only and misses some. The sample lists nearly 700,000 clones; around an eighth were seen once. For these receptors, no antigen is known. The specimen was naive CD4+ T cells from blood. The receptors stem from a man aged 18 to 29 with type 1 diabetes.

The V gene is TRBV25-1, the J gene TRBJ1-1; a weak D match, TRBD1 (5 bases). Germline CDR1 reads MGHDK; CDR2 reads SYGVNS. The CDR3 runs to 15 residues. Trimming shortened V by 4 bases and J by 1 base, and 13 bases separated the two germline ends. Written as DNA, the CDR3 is TGTGCCAGCAGTGTGGGTGGGGCCGGGAACACTGAAGCTTTCTTT. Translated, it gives CASSVGGAGNTEAFF.

In DNA form, the CDR3 reads TGTGCCAGCAGCTTGGCAGGTTCCTTGAACACCGGGGAGCTGTTTTTT. Translation gives CASSLAGSLNTGELFF. This chain joins TRBV5-4 and TRBJ2-2; D remains ambiguous. Germline lookup yields CDR1 SGHNT and CDR2 YYREEE (reference sequence). This CDR3 has 16 residues. The ends were cut back, 0 bases at V and 1 base at J, with 10 bases in the middle.

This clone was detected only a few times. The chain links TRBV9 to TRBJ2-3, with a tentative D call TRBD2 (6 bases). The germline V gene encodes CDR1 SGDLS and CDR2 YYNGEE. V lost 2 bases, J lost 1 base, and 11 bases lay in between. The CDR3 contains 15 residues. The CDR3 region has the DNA TGTGCCAGCAGCGTCCCGGGACTTGGCACAGATACGCAGTATTTT. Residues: CASSVPGLGTDTQYF.

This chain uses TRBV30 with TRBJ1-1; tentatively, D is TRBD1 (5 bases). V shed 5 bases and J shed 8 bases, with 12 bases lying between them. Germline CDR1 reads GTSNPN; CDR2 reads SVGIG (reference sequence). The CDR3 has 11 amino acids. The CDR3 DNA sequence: TGTGCCTGGTACCGATCAGGGGAAGCTTTCTTT. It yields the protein CAWYRSGEAFF. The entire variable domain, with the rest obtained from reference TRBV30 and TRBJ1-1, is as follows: SQTIHQWPATLVQPVGSPLSLECTVEGTSNPNLYWYRQAAGRGLQLLFYSVGIGQISSEVPQNLSASRPQDRQFILSSKKLLLSDSGFYLCAWYRSGEAFFGQGTRLTVV.

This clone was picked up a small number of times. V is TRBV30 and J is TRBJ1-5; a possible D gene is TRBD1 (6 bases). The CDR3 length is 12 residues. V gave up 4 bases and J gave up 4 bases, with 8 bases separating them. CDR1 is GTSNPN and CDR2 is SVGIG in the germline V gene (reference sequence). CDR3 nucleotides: TGTGCCTGGAATAGGGGGAATCAGCCCCAGCATTTT. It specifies CAWNRGNQPQHF.

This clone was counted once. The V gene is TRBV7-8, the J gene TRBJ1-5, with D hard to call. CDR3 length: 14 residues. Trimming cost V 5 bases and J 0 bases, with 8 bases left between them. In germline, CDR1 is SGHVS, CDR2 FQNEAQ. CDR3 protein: CASSPKNSNQPQHF. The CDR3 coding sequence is TGTGCCAGCAGCCCAAAAAATAGCAATCAGCCCCAGCATTTT. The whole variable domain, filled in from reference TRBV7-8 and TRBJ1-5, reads GAGVSQSPRYKVAKRGQDVALRCDPISGHVSLFWYQQALGQGPEFLTYFQNEAQLDKSGLPSDRFFAERPEGSVSTLKIQRTQQEDSAVYLCASSPKNSNQPQHFGDGTRLSIL.

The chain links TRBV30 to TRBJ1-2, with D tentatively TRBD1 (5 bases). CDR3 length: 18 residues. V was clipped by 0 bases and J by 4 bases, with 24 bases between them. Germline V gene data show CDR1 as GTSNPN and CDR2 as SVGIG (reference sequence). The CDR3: CAWSVLTGKVSFGYGYTF. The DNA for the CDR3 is TGTGCCTGGAGTGTACTAACAGGAAAGGTGTCGTTCGGCTATGGCTACACCTTC. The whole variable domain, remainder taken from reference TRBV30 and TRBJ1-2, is SQTIHQWPATLVQPVGSPLSLECTVEGTSNPNLYWYRQAAGRGLQLLFYSVGIGQISSEVPQNLSASRPQDRQFILSSKKLLLSDSGFYLCAWSVLTGKVSFGYGYTFGSGTRLTVV.

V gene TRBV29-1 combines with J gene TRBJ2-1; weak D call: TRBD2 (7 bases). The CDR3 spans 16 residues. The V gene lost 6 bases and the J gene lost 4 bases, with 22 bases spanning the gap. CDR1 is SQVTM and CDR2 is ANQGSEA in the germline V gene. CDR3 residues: CSVSGRGRDLYNEQFF. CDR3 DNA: TGCAGCGTCTCGGGGAGGGGGAGGGACCTATACAATGAGCAGTTCTTC.

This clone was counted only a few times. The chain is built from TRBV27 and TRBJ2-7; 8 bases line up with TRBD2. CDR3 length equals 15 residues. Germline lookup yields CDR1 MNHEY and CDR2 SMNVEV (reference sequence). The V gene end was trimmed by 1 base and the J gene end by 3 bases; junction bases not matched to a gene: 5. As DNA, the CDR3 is TGTGCCAGCAGTTTATTGAGCGGGGGAAGCTACGAGCAGTACTTC. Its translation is CASSLLSGGSYEQYF.

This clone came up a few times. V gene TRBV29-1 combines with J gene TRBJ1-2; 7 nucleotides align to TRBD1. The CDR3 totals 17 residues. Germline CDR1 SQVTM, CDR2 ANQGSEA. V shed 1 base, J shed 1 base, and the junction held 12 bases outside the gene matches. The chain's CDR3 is CSVEAQYGTVVNYGYTF. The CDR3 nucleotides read TGCAGCGTTGAAGCCCAATACGGGACAGTAGTTAACTATGGCTACACCTTC.

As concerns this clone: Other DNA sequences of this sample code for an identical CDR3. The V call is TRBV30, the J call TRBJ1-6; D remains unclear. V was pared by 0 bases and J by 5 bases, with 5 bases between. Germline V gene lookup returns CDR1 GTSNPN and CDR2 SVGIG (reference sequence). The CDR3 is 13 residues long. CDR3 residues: CAWSVQDNSPLHF. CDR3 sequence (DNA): TGTGCCTGGAGTGTTCAGGATAATTCACCCCTCCACTTT.

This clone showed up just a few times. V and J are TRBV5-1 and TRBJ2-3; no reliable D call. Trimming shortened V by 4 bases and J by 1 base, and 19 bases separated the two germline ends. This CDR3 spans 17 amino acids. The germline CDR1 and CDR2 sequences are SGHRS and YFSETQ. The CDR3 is CASSPQRLLRGTDTQYF. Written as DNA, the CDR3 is TGCGCCAGCAGCCCCCAGAGGTTACTCCGAGGCACAGATACGCAGTATTTT.

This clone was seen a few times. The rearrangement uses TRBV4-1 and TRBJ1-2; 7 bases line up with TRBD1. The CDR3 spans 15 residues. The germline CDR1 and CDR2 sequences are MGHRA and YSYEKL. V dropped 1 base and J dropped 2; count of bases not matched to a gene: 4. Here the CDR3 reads CASSQVGTVNYGYTF. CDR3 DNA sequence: TGCGCCAGCAGCCAAGTCGGGACAGTAAACTATGGCTACACCTTC.

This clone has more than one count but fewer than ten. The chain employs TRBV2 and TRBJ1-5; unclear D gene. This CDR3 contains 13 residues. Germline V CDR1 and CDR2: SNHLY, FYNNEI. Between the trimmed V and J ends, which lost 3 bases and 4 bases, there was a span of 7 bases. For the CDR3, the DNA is TGTGCCAGCAGTGACAGCCGAAATCAGCCCCAGCATTTT. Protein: CASSDSRNQPQHF. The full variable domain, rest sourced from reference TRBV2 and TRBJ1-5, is EPEVTQTPSHQVTQMGQEVILRCVPISNHLYFYWYRQILGQKVEFLVSFYNNEISEKSEIFDDQFSVERPDGSNFTLKIRSTKLEDSAMYFCASSDSRNQPQHFGDGTRLSIL.